This T cell receptor (beta chain) was sequenced for a study of blood T cell repertoires in COVID-19. For the study at large: The United States, Italy and Spain supplied acute and convalescent COVID-19 samples. Sample material is recorded as cDNA or gDNA derived from T cells, B-cell-depleted T cells, or PBMCs.

Authors' processing steps: From reference gene primer amplification, estimates of nucleated cell counts were derived. Some clones are missing from TCRdb's copy, which holds only in-frame ones; the method was immunoSEQ multiplex PCR. V and J calls and clone size are copied from that table; D and trimming were computed from the DNA. This table has roughly 260,000 clones, roughly three quarters appearing once. This CDR3 contains 14 residues. The germline V gene has CDR1 GTSNPN and CDR2 SVGIG (reference sequence). With 0 bases removed from V and 10 bases from J, the gap between germline ends came to 13 bases.

The TCR originated in a woman aged 40 to 50 with active or convalescent COVID-19. The source material was peripheral blood. The chain recombines TRBV30 with TRBJ1-6, with D uncertain. The CDR3 sequence: CAWSVLEGESPLHF. The CDR3 DNA sequence: TGTGCCTGGAGTGTACTAGAGGGAGAGTCACCCCTCCACTTT.